Below, 8 T cell receptor beta chains from the same sample are listed, as sequenced in a study of T cells in localized non-small cell lung cancer. Using immunoSEQ multiplex PCR, the repertoire was profiled, and TCRdb retains in-frame clones only, with some absent. The repertoire holds 25,000 to 30,000 clones, with roughly 90% as singletons. This sample comprised peripheral blood, obtained before any cancer treatment. The receptors originated from a male donor aged 60 or older with stage I lung adenocarcinoma.

The chain uses TRBV6-5 and TRBJ1-2, with D perhaps TRBD1 (6 bases). The CDR3 is made up of 15 amino acids. The germline V gene has CDR1 MNHEY and CDR2 SVGAGI. V was shortened by 6 bases and J by 4 bases, with 18 bases between the two germline ends. In nucleotides, the CDR3 is TGTGCCAGCAGCCAGGGACATCGGTTGGGCTATGGCTACACCTTC. Its protein product is CASSQGHRLGYGYTF.

The V and J genes are TRBV6-5 and TRBJ2-7, with 12 nucleotides matching TRBD2. J lost 1 base, V lost 6 bases, and 4 bases had no gene match. Germline CDR1 is MNHEY and CDR2 is SVGAGI. The CDR3 is 15 amino acids. For the CDR3, the DNA is TGTGCCAGCAGCCAGACTAGCGGGGGTTCCTACGAGCAGTACTTC. The encoded protein is CASSQTSGGSYEQYF.

This chain connects TRBV4-3 to TRBJ2-4; D unresolved. Germline V gives CDR1 LGHNA, CDR2 YSLEER. The CDR3 is made up of 14 amino acids. Trimming pared 0 bases from V and 8 bases from J, leaving 11 bases between. The CDR3 protein is CASSQDLGTDIQYF. The DNA of the CDR3 is TGCGCCAGCAGCCAAGATCTGGGAACGGACATTCAGTACTTC.

This rearrangement joins TRBV19 to TRBJ2-3; no firm D call. Deletions cut 5 bases from V and 6 bases from J, with 6 bases between. Germline CDR1 is LNHDA and CDR2 is SQIVND (reference sequence). The CDR3 contains 11 residues. Here the CDR3 DNA reads TGTGCCAGTAGTCTCCAGGATACGCAGTATTTT. Translation: CASSLQDTQYF.

This sequence joins TRBV5-5 and TRBJ2-2; no firm D call. CDR3 length: 11 residues. CDR1 is SGHKS and CDR2 is YYEKEE in the germline V gene (reference sequence). Trimming pared 5 bases from V and 1 base from J, leaving 0 bases between. The CDR3 region is CASRNTGELFF. Here the CDR3 DNA reads TGTGCCAGCAGGAACACCGGGGAGCTGTTTTTT.

The chain uses TRBV18 and TRBJ2-7; 7 nucleotides agree with TRBD2. Germline CDR1 and CDR2: KGHSH and LQKENI. Germline trimming cut 5 bases from V and 7 bases from J; bases unmatched to any gene: 5. The CDR3 has 12 amino acids. The CDR3 nucleotides read TGTGCCAGCTCAAAAGCCGGGGGGGAGCAGTACTTC. Amino acids: CASSKAGGEQYF.

V and J are TRBV5-1 and TRBJ2-3; weak D call: TRBD1 (5 bases). This CDR3 is built from 16 residues. Trimming left V 0 bases short and J 2 bases short, with 13 bases between. Germline V gene lookup returns CDR1 SGHRS and CDR2 YFSETQ. Written as DNA, the CDR3 is TGCGCCAGCAGCTTGGGCGCAGGACACTACACAGATACGCAGTATTTT. Translated: CASSLGAGHYTDTQYF.

The rearrangement links TRBV2 to TRBJ1-1; TRBD1 aligns across 7 bases. CDR3 length: 16 residues. V dropped 6 bases and J dropped 7; count of bases not matched to a gene: 17. Germline loops: CDR1 SNHLY, CDR2 FYNNEI. The CDR3 spells CASRLEPRDRAFEAFF. CDR3 in DNA: TGTGCCAGCAGGCTCGAACCCCGGGACAGAGCCTTTGAAGCTTTCTTT.